This is a list of T cell receptor beta chains from one sample in a study of CD8+CD57+ T cells in acquired aplastic anemia. TCRdb re-called the reads through MiXCR, storing one row per CDR3 protein. The sample has roughly 160,000 distinct CDR3 sequences, 50% to 75% seen once. Sequences were obtained from sorted CD4+, CD8+, or CD8+CD57+ T cells (not recorded which) from PBMCs. Source of these receptors: a human donor in good health. Each CDR3 is given with its conserved first and last residue. A D gene is named only where the DNA matches it firmly. Only part of the rows carry a size: once, few, many, or a class if the clone is expanded.

. . TRBJ2-3 TRBV7-2 CASSTRLGVTDTQYF TGTGCCAGCAGCACCCGCCTGGGGGTCACAGATACGCAGTATTTT
. . TRBJ1-1 TRBV7-3 CASSSGPPNTEAFF TGTGCCAGCAGCTCGGGGCCTCCGAACACTGAAGCTTTCTTT
. . TRBJ2-2 TRBV20-1 CSARAAGDTGELFF TGCAGTGCTAGGGCGGCTGGGGACACCGGGGAGCTGTTTTTT
TRBD2 many TRBJ2-3 TRBV9 CASSVGSGSTDTQYF TGTGCCAGCAGCGTCGGTAGCGGGAGCACAGATACGCAGTATTTT
. . TRBJ2-1 TRBV7-6 CASSSSVGSYNEQFF TGTGCCAGCAGCTCCTCGGTAGGCTCCTACAATGAGCAGTTCTTC
TRBD2 many TRBJ2-7 TRBV9 CASSVEGSGSYEQYF TGTGCCAGCAGCGTAGAAGGTAGCGGGAGCTACGAGCAGTACTTC
TRBD1 few TRBJ2-7 TRBV20-1 CSARGDSSYEQYF TGCAGTGCTAGAGGGGACAGTTCCTACGAGCAGTACTTC
TRBD1 . TRBJ1-1 TRBV9 CASSVDRGLVTEAFF TGTGCCAGCAGCGTGGACAGGGGGTTGGTCACTGAAGCTTTCTTT
TRBD2 . TRBJ2-3 TRBV19 CASRTSGLAGGTDTQYF TGTGCCAGTAGAACTTCCGGACTAGCGGGCGGCACAGATACGCAGTATTTT
. once TRBJ1-6 TRBV11-2 CASSLGSGRNSPLHF TGTGCCAGCAGCTTAGGGTCAGGTCGGAATTCACCCCTCCACTTT
TRBD1 . TRBJ2-6 TRBV28 CASSPRPGGNVLTF TGTGCCAGCAGTCCCAGGCCAGGGGGCAACGTCCTGACTTTC
. . TRBJ2-6 TRBV11-1 CDSSQLGSGANVLTF TGCGACAGCAGCCAATTGGGCTCCGGGGCCAACGTCCTGACTTTC
TRBD1 . TRBJ1-4 TRBV20-1 CSARPGQGRGSREKLFF TGCAGTGCTAGACCTGGACAGGGTAGAGGGTCTAGGGAAAAACTGTTTTTT
. . TRBJ1-5 TRBV7-6 CASSLEGTDQPQHF TGTGCCAGCAGCTTAGAAGGCACGGATCAGCCCCAGCATTTT
. . TRBJ1-5 TRBV20-1 CSAQGGETQHF TGCAGTGCTCAAGGGGGGGAGACCCAGCATTTT
. . TRBJ2-5 TRBV10-1 CVSSESLVGQKETQYF TGCGTCAGCAGTGAGTCGCTCGTAGGACAGAAAGAGACCCAGTACTTC
. . TRBJ2-3 TRBV7-6 CASSLASGVRVDTQYF TGTGCCAGCAGCTTAGCCTCCGGTGTCCGAGTCGATACGCAGTATTTT
TRBD2 . TRBJ2-1 TRBV28 CASSFPLGLAGDAEQFF TGTGCCAGCAGTTTCCCCCTGGGACTAGCGGGAGATGCGGAGCAGTTCTTC
. many TRBJ1-6 TRBV13 CASSLGLGDLSPLHF TGTGCCAGCAGCTTAGGTTTGGGGGACCTTTCACCCCTCCACTTT
. . TRBJ1-2 TRBV7-2 CASSHPGEFYGYTF TGTGCCAGCAGCCATCCCGGGGAGTTCTATGGCTACACCTTC
. many TRBJ2-7 TRBV19 CASSTIEGYEQYF TGTGCCAGTAGTACTATCGAGGGTTACGAGCAGTACTTC
. . TRBJ2-2 TRBV24-1 CATSDSPPGYNTGELFF TGTGCCACCAGTGATTCTCCCCCGGGGTACAACACCGGGGAGCTGTTTTTT
. many TRBJ2-1 TRBV9 CASSSGSGGPWRNEQFF TGTGCCAGCAGCTCGGGTAGTGGCGGGCCCTGGCGAAATGAGCAGTTCTTC
. . TRBJ1-2 TRBV5-1 CASSAYGYTF TGCGCCAGCAGCGCTTATGGCTACACCTTC
. . TRBJ2-7 TRBV29-1 CSAGPGSYEQYF TGCAGCGCAGGACCCGGGAGCTACGAGCAGTACTTC
TRBD2 . TRBJ2-3 TRBV2 CASSDWVKGGETQYF TGTGCCAGCAGTGATTGGGTGAAGGGAGGGGAAACGCAGTATTTT
. few TRBJ2-5 TRBV10-3 CAISHSQETQYF TGTGCCATCAGTCACAGCCAAGAGACCCAGTACTTC
. many TRBJ2-7 TRBV10-1 CASLDGWVSYEQYF TGCGCCAGCTTGGACGGGTGGGTTTCCTACGAGCAGTACTTC
TRBD2 once TRBJ2-3 TRBV2 CASSEAGLAGLTDTQYF TGTGCCAGCAGTGAAGCGGGACTAGCGGGTCTCACAGATACGCAGTATTTT
TRBD2 . TRBJ2-7 TRBV20-1 CSATTSGGPGAYEQYF TGCAGTGCCACGACTAGCGGCGGTCCGGGAGCCTACGAGCAGTACTTC
. . TRBJ1-4 TRBV7-2 CASSWGREAEKLFF TGTGCCAGCAGCTGGGGCAGGGAGGCTGAAAAACTGTTTTTT
. . TRBJ1-4 TRBV7-2 CASSLGRVEEKLFF TGTGCCAGCAGCTTAGGCAGGGTAGAGGAAAAACTGTTTTTT
TRBD2 . TRBJ2-7 TRBV20-1 CSASHGGEQYF TGCAGTGCTTCTCACGGGGGGGAGCAGTACTTC
. . TRBJ1-2 TRBV20-1 CSAMRNYGYTF TGCAGTGCTATGAGGAACTATGGCTACACCTTC
TRBD2 . TRBJ2-3 TRBV5-1 CASSLGGRGRTDTQYF TGCGCCAGCAGCTTGGGAGGGCGGGGGAGAACAGATACGCAGTATTTT
. . TRBJ1-3 TRBV25-1 CASSEWGTGIAIYF TGTGCCAGCAGTGAATGGGGGACCGGTATCGCCATATATTTT
. many TRBJ2-1 TRBV20-1 CSRSWGDREEQFF TGCAGTCGTTCTTGGGGAGACCGAGAGGAGCAGTTCTTC
. . TRBJ2-2 TRBV6-5 CAGSYSSRGTNTGELFF TGTGCCGGCAGTTACTCGAGTAGGGGAACGAACACCGGGGAGCTGTTTTTT
. . TRBJ2-5 TRBV20-1 CSARDRGRETQYF TGCAGTGCTAGAGACAGGGGCAGGGAGACCCAGTACTTC
TRBD2 . TRBJ2-7 TRBV2 CASSDRAGGSSEQYF TGTGCCAGCAGCGACCGGGCGGGAGGGTCGAGCGAGCAGTACTTC
TRBD1 . TRBJ1-2 TRBV9 CASSALRGRSSYTF TGTGCCAGCAGCGCACTAAGGGGGCGGAGCTCCTACACCTTC
. . TRBJ1-1 TRBV20-1 CSAEGMNTEAFF TGCAGTGCTGAGGGTATGAACACTGAAGCTTTCTTT
TRBD2 many TRBJ2-1 TRBV7-3 CASSLMTSGNDEQFF TGTGCCAGCAGCTTAATGACTAGCGGGAACGATGAGCAGTTCTTC
. . TRBJ1-2 TRBV24-1 CATSDPPPNNYGYTF TGTGCCACCAGTGATCCCCCGCCCAATAACTATGGCTACACCTTC
. . TRBJ2-1 TRBV18 CASSPLDSEQFF TGTGCCAGCTCACCACTGGACAGTGAGCAGTTCTTC
TRBD1 . TRBJ2-5 TRBV7-6 CASSSPLRTGGETQYF TGTGCCAGCAGCTCACCGTTAAGGACAGGGGGGGAGACCCAGTACTTC
. . TRBJ2-3 TRBV20-1 CSASESTDTQYF TGCAGTGCTAGCGAGAGCACAGATACGCAGTATTTT
TRBD2 . TRBJ2-7 TRBV7-9 CASSLVGGSGALGSYEQYF TGTGCCAGCAGCTTAGTAGGGGGTAGCGGGGCCCTGGGCTCCTACGAGCAGTACTTC
. . TRBJ1-6 TRBV14 CASSQELYNSPLHF TGTGCCAGCAGCCAAGAGCTCTATAATTCACCCCTCCACTTT
. . TRBJ1-1 TRBV7-9 CASSWWGQNTEAFF TGTGCCAGCAGCTGGTGGGGGCAGAACACTGAAGCTTTCTTT
. once TRBJ2-5 TRBV29-1 CSVEDYLLRQTQETQYF TGCAGCGTTGAAGACTACCTACTTCGACAGACGCAAGAGACCCAGTACTTC
. many TRBJ1-1 TRBV4-1 CASSQEVWNTEAFF TGCGCCAGCAGCCAAGAGGTTTGGAACACTGAAGCTTTCTTT
. many TRBJ1-6 TRBV2 CASSEGSPLHF TGTGCCAGCAGTGAAGGTTCACCCCTCCACTTT
. . TRBJ2-2 TRBV24-1 CATSDQGRQGTGELFF TGTGCCACCAGTGATCAAGGCAGGCAGGGGACCGGGGAGCTGTTTTTT
. . TRBJ2-3 TRBV7-2 CASSPGEVTDTQYF TGTGCCAGCAGCCCAGGGGAGGTCACAGATACGCAGTATTTT
. few TRBJ2-7 TRBV9 CASSVALALGEQYF TGTGCCAGCAGCGTAGCTCTAGCTTTGGGCGAGCAGTACTTC